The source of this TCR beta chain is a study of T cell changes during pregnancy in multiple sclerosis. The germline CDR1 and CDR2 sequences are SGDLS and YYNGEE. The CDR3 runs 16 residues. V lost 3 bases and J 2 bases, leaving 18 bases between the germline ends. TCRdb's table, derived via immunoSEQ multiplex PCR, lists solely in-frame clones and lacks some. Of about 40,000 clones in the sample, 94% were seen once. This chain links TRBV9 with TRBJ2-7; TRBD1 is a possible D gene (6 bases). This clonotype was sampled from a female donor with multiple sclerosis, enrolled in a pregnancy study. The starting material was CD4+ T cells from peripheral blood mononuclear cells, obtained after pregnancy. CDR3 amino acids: CASSARLGAQTYEQYF. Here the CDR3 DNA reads TGTGCCAGCAGCGCCCGTTTGGGGGCTCAAACCTACGAGCAGTACTTC.